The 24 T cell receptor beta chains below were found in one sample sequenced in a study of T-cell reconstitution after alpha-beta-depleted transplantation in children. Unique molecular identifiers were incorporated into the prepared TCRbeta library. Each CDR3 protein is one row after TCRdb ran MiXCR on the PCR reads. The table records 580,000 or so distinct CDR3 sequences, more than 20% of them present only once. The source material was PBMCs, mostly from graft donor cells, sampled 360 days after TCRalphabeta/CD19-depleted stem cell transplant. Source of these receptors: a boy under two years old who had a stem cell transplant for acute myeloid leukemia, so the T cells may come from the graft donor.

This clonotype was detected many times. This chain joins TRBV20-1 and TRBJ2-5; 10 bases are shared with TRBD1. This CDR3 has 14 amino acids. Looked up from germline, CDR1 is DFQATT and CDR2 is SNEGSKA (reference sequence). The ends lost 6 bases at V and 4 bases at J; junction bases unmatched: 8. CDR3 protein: CSASRDRGGETQYF. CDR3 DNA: TGCAGTGCCAGTCGGGACAGGGGCGGAGAGACCCAGTACTTC.

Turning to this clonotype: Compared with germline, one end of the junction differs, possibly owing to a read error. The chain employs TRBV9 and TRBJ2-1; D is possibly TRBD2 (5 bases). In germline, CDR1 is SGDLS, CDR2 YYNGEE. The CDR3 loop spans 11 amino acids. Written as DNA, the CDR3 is TGTGCCAGCAGCGTAGACGAGACTATTGTCTTC. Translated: CASSVDETIVF.

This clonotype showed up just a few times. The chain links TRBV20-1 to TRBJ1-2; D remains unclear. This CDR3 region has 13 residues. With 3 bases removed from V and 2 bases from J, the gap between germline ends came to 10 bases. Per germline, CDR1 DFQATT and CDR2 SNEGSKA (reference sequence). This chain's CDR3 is CSARQDPNYGYTF. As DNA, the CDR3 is TGCAGTGCTAGGCAGGATCCCAACTATGGCTACACCTTC.

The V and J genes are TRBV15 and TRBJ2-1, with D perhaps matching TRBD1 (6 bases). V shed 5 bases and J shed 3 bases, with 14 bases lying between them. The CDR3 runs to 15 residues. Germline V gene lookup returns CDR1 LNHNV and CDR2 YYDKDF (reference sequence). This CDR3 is CATSVRQDLYNEQFF. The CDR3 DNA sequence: TGTGCCACCAGCGTTAGACAGGACCTCTACAATGAGCAGTTCTTC.

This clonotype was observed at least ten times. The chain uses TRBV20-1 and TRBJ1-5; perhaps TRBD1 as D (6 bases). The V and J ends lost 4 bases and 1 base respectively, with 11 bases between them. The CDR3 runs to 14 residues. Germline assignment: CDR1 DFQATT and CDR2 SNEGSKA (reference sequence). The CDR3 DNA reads TGCAGTGCTAAGGGGGGGACGAGCAATCAGCCCCAGCATTTT. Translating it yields CSAKGGTSNQPQHF.

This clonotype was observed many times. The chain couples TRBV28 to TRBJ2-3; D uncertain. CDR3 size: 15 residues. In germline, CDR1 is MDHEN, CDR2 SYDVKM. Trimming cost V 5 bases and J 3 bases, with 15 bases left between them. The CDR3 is CASSPSTFGTDTQYF. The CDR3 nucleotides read TGTGCCAGCAGTCCCTCCACTTTCGGAACAGATACGCAGTATTTT. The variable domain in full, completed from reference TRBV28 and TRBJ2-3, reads DVKVTQSSRYLVKRTGEKVFLECVQDMDHENMFWYRQDPGLGLRLIYFSYDVKMKEKGDIPEGYSVSREKKERFSLILESASTNQTSMYLCASSPSTFGTDTQYFGPGTRLTVL.

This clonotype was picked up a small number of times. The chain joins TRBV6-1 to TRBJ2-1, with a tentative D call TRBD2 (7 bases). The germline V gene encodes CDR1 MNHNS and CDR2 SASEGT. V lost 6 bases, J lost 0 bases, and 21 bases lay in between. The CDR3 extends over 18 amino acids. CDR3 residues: CASRHDVGGPSSYNEQFF. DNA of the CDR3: TGTGCCAGCAGGCACGATGTGGGGGGGCCTAGCTCCTACAATGAGCAGTTCTTC.

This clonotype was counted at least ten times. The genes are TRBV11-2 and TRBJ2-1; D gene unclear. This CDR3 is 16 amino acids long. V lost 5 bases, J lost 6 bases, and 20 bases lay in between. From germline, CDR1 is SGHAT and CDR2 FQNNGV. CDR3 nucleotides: TGTGCCAGCAGCGATTGGCCGTGGTTCCACCTCAATGAGCAGTTCTTC. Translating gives CASSDWPWFHLNEQFF.

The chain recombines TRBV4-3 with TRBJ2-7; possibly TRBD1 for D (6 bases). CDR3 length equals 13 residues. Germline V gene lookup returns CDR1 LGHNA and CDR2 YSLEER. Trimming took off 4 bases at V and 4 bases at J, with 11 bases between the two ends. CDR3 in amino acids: CASSPQGKYEQYF. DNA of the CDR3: TGCGCCAGCAGCCCTCAGGGGAAGTACGAGCAGTACTTC.

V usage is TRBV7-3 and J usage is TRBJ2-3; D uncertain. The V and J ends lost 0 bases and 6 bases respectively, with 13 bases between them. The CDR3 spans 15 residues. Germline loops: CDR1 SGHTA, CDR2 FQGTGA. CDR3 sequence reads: CASSLTGPPRDTQYF. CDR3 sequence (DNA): TGTGCCAGCAGCTTAACGGGCCCACCCCGGGATACGCAGTATTTT.

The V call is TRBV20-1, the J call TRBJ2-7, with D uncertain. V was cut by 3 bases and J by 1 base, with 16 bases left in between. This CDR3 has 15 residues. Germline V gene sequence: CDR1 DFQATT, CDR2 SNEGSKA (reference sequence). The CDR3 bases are TGCAGTGCTAGGGGATTAGCCTTACAGTCCTACGAGCAGTACGTC. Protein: CSARGLALQSYEQYV.

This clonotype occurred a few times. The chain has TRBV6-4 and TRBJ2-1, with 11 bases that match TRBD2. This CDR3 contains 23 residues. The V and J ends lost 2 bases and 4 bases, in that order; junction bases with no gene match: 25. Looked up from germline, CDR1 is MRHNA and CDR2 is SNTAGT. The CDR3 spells CASSDRSGFASVAGGPTYNEQFF. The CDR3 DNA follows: TGTGCCAGCAGTGACCGTAGTGGGTTCGCGTCAGTAGCGGGGGGGCCCACGTACAATGAGCAGTTCTTC.

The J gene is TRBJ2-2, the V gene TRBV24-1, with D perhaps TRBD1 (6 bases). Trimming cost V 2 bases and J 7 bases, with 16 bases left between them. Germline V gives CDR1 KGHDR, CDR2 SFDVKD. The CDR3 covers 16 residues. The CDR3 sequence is CATSDSLTGFGGELFF. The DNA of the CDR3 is TGTGCCACCAGTGATTCCCTTACAGGGTTCGGCGGGGAGCTGTTTTTT.

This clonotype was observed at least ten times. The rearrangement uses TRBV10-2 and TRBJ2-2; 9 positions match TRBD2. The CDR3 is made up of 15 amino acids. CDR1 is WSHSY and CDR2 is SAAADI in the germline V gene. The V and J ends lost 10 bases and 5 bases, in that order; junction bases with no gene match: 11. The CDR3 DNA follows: TGCGCCACCGCCAGAGCGGGGGGACGGACCGGGGAGCTGTTTTTT. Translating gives CATARAGGRTGELFF.

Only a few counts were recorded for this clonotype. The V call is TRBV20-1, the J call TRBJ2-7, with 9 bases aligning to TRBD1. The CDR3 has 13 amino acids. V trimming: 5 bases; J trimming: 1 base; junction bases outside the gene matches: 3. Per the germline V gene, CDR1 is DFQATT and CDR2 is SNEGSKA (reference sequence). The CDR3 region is CSALTGGSYEQYV. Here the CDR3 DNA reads TGCAGTGCTTTGACAGGGGGTTCCTACGAGCAGTACGTC.

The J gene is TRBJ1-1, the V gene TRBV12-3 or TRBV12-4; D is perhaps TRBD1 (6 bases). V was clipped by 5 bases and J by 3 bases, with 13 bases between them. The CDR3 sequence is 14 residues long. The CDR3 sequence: CASSVRGRDTEAFF. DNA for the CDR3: TGTGCCAGCAGTGTCAGGGGACGGGACACTGAAGCTTTCTTT.

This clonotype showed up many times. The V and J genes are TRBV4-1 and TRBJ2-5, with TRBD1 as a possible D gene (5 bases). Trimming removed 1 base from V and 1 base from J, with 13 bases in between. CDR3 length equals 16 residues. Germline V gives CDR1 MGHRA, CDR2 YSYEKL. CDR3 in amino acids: CASSQGATDPQETQYF. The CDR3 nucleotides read TGCGCCAGCAGCCAAGGAGCGACAGACCCCCAAGAGACCCAGTACTTC.

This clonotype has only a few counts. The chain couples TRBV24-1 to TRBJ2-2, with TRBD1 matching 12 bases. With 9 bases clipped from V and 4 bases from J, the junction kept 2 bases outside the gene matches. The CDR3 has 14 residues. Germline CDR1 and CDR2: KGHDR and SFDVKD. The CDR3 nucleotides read TGTGCCACCGGGGGACAGGGGGCCACCGGGGAGCTGTTTTTT. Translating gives CATGGQGATGELFF.

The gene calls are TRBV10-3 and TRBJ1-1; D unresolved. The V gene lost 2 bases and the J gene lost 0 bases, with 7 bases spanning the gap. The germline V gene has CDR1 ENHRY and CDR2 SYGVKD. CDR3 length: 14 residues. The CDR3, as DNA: TGTGCCATCAGTGAGAGAGAAATGAACACTGAAGCTTTCTTT. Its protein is CAISEREMNTEAFF.

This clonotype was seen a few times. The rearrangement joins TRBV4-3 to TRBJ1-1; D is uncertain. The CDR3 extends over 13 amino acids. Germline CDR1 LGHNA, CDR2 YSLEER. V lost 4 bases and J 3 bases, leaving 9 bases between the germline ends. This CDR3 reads CASSRSLDTEAFF. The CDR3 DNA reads TGCGCCAGCAGCCGTTCCCTTGACACTGAAGCTTTCTTT.

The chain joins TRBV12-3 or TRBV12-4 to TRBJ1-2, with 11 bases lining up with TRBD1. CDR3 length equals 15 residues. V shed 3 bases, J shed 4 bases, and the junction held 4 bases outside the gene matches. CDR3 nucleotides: TGTGCCAGCAGTTTGGGACAGGGGGAGTTCTATGGCTACACCTTC. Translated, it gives CASSLGQGEFYGYTF.

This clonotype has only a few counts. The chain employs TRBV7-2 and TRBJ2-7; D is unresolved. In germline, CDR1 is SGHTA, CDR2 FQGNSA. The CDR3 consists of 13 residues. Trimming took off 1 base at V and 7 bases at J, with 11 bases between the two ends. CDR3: CASSLVGSREQYF. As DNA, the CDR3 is TGTGCCAGCAGCTTAGTAGGATCGAGGGAGCAGTACTTC. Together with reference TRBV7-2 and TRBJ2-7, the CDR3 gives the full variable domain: GAGVSQSPSNKVTEKGKDVELRCDPISGHTALYWYRQSLGQGLEFLIYFQGNSAPDKSGLPSDRFSAERTGGSVSTLTIQRTQQEDSAVYLCASSLVGSREQYFGPGTRLTVT.

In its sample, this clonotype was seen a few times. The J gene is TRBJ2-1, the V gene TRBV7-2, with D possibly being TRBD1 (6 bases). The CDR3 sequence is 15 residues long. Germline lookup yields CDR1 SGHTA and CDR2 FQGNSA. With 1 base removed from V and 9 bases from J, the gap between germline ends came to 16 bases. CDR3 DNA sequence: TGTGCCAGCAGCTTAGGGGGGCTGAGGGGAAGTGAGCAGTTCTTC. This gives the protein CASSLGGLRGSEQFF.

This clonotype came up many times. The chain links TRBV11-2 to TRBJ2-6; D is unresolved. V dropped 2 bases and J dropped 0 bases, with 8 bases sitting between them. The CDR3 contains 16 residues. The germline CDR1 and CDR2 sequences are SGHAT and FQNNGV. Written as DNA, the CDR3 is TGTGCCAGCAGCTTACTTTCAGGCTCTGGGGCCAACGTCCTGACTTTC. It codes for CASSLLSGSGANVLTF.